This T cell receptor beta chain was obtained from a study of CD8 T cells in ankylosing spondylitis. Notes on the study in general: A motif of fewer than ten highly homologous TCR beta variants was seen as apparently characteristic of ankylosing spondylitis blood.

To note about this clonotype: The antigen is not known.

One entry per CDR3 protein, called by TCRdb with MiXCR from the 5' RACE reads. Among over 700,000 distinct CDR3 sequences listed, under 20% were seen once. This sequence was found in a male donor with ankylosing spondylitis. Source material: blood, either unsorted or a sorted T cell fraction (not recorded which).

The CDR3 loop is CSAREGVGYGYTF. CDR3 nucleotides: TGCAGTGCTAGAGAAGGGGTTGGCTATGGCTACACCTTC. V usage is TRBV20-1 and J usage is TRBJ1-2; D is perhaps TRBD1 (5 bases). The ends were cut back, 0 bases at V and 4 bases at J, with 9 bases in the middle. The germline V gene encodes CDR1 DFQATT and CDR2 SNEGSKA (reference sequence). This CDR3 contains 13 residues.